Following are 5 T cell receptor beta chains from one sample sequenced in a study of T cell changes during pregnancy in multiple sclerosis. Profiled with immunoSEQ multiplex PCR; TCRdb holds only in-frame clones, not every one. In the table there are 79,000 or so clones, 70% to 90% of which are singletons. The sequencing used peripheral blood, collected before pregnancy. Receptors were obtained from a female donor with multiple sclerosis, enrolled in a pregnancy study.

The V gene is TRBV10-1, the J gene TRBJ1-5; D unresolved. V was shortened by 0 bases and J by 3 bases, with 9 bases between the two germline ends. CDR3 size: 15 residues. CDR1 is WNHNN and CDR2 is SYGVQD in the germline V gene (reference sequence). In nucleotides, the CDR3 is TGCGCCAGCAGTGAGTCCCAAAAGCCCAATCAGCCCCAGCATTTT. This encodes CASSESQKPNQPQHF.

This chain's CDR3 is CASSILGEQYF. CDR3 nucleotides: TGTGCCAGTAGTATACTAGGCGAGCAGTACTTC. V and J are TRBV19 and TRBJ2-7; no clear D gene. Germline CDR1 is LNHDA and CDR2 is SQIVND (reference sequence). There are 11 residues in the CDR3. Trimming removed 2 bases from V and 6 bases from J, with 5 bases in between.

The V and J genes are TRBV6-5 and TRBJ2-2; 7 nucleotides match TRBD1. Germline CDR1 and CDR2: MNHEY and SVGAGI. J gave up 3 bases and V 6 bases, and 7 bases lay outside the gene matches. CDR3 length equals 15 residues. CDR3 sequence (DNA): TGTGCCAGCAGGGGACAGTCGATCTACACCGGGGAGCTGTTTTTT. Translation: CASRGQSIYTGELFF.

The gene calls are TRBV28 and TRBJ1-1; 7 bases agree with TRBD1. The germline V gene has CDR1 MDHEN and CDR2 SYDVKM. With 6 bases clipped from V and 0 bases from J, the junction kept 16 bases outside the gene matches. This CDR3 region has 18 residues. The DNA of the CDR3 is TGTGCCAGCAGCCCCCTACCGTCGACAGGGCATATGAACACTGAAGCTTTCTTT. Translated, it gives CASSPLPSTGHMNTEAFF.

The chain is built from TRBV9 and TRBJ2-5; 14 nucleotides line up with TRBD2. The junction had 9 bases not matched to a gene; V was cut back by 4 bases and J by 7 bases. The CDR3 loop spans 16 amino acids. From germline, CDR1 is SGDLS and CDR2 YYNGEE. As DNA, the CDR3 is TGTGCCAGCAGCCCCGGGACTAGCGGGGGCCTAGGGACCCAGTACTTC. It is translated as CASSPGTSGGLGTQYF.